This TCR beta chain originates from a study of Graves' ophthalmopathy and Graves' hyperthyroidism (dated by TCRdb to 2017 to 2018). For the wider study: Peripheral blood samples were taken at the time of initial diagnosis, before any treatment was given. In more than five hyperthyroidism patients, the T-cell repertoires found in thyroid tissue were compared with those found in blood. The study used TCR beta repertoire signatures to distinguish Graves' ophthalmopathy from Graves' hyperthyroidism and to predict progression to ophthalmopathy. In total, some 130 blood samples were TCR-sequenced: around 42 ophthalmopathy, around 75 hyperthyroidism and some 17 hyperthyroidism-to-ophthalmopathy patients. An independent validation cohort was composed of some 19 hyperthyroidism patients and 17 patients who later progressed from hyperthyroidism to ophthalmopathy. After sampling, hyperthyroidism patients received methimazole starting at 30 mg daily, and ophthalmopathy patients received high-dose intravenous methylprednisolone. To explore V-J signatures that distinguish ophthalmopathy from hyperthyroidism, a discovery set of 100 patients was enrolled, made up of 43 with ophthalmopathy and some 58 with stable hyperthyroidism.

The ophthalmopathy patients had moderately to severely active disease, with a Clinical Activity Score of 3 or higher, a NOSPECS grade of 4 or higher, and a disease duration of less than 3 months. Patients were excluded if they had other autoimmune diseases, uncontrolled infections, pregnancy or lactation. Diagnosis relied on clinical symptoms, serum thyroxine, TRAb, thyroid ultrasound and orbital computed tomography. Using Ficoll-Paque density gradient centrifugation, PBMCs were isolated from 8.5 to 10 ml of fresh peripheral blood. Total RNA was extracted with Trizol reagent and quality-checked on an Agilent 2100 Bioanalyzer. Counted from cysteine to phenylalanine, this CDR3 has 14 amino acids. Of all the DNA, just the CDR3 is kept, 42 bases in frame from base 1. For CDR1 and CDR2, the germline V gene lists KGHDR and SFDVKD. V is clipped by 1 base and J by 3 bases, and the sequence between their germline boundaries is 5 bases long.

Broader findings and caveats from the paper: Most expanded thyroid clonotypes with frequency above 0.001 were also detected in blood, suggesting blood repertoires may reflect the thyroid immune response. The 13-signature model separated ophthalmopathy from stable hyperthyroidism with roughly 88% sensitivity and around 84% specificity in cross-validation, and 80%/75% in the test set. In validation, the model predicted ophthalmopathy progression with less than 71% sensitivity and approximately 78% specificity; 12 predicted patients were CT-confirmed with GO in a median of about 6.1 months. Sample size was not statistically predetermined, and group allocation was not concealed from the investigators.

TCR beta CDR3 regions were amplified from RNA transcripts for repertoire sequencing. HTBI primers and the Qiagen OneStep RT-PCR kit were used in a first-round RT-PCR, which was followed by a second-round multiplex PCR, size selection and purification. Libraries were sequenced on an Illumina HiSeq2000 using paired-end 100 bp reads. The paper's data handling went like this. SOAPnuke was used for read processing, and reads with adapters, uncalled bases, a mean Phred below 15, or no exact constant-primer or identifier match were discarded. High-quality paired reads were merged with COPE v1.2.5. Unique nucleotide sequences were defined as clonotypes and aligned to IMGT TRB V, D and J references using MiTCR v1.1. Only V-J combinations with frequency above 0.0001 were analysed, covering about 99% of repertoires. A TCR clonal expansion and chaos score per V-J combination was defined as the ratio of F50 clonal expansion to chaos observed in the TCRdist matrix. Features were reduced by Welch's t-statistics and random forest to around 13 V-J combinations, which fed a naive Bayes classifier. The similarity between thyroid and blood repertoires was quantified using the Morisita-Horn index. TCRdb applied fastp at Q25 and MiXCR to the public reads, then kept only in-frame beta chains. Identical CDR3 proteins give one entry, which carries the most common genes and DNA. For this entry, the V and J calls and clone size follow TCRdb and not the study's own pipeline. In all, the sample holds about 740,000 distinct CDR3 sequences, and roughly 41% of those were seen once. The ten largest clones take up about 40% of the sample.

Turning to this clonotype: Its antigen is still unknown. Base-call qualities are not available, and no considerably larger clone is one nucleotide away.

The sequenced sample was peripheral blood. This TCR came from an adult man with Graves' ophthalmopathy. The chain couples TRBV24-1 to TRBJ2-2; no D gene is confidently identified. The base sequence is TGTGCCACCAGTGATTTAAGGGACACCGGGGAGCTGTTTTTT. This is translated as CATSDLRDTGELFF.